Here is one T cell receptor beta chain with its context. TCRdb keeps only in-frame clones here, not all; method: immunoSEQ multiplex PCR. The sample carries over 45,000 clones, about 93% recorded once. The sample comes from a study of technical replicates of blood from a handful of donors. The specimen sequenced was PBMCs. The origin of this receptor is a human donor in good health. Some clones in this sample may be carry-over from other donors' samples.

The CDR3 DNA sequence: TGTGCCAGCAGTGGCGGGACTAGCGGGAGCGGCACAGATACGCAGTATTTT. Protein: CASSGGTSGSGTDTQYF. The chain links TRBV6-1 to TRBJ2-3; 14 bases agree with TRBD2. Germline V gives CDR1 MNHNS, CDR2 SASEGT. This CDR3 region has 17 residues. V shed 4 bases, J shed 1 base, and the junction held 4 bases outside the gene matches.